What follows are 13 T cell receptor beta chains derived from one specimen sequenced in a study of blood T cell repertoires in COVID-19. TCRdb keeps only in-frame clones here, not all; method: immunoSEQ multiplex PCR. The sample holds 150,000 to 200,000 clones; more than 60% are singletons and the top ten take around an eighth. Sequenced input: peripheral blood. The source of these receptors is a man aged 50 or older who had recovered from COVID-19.

The rearrangement joins TRBV20-1 to TRBJ1-2; unclear D gene. The CDR3 sequence is 12 residues long. CDR1 and CDR2 (germline): DFQATT, SNEGSKA (reference sequence). Trimming removed 4 bases at V and 8 bases at J, with 14 bases between. The CDR3 nucleotides are TGCAGTGCTATTGAATTGGCGGAGGGCTACACCTTC. It specifies CSAIELAEGYTF.

The rearrangement joins TRBV11-2 to TRBJ1-5; 9 nucleotides match TRBD1. V was pared by 5 bases and J by 2 bases, with 13 bases of the junction left unmatched. The length of the CDR3 is 18 residues. Germline V lookup: CDR1 SGHAT, CDR2 FQNNGV. As DNA, the CDR3 is TGTGCCAGCAGCCTGGGACAGGGATTCGCCACCGGCAATCAGCCCCAGCATTTT. Encoded protein: CASSLGQGFATGNQPQHF.

The gene calls are TRBV5-4 and TRBJ2-1, with 7 bases identical to TRBD2. Germline CDR1 and CDR2: SGHNT and YYREEE (reference sequence). CDR3 length: 14 amino acids. J was trimmed by 10 bases and V by 8 bases; bases with no gene match: 15. The CDR3 bases are TGTGCCAGTGGTTTTGGGGAGGGCTCTATCGAGCAGTTCTTC. The encoded protein is CASGFGEGSIEQFF.

The rearrangement uses TRBV30 and TRBJ2-5; 8 bases map to TRBD2. The ends lost 7 bases at V and 0 bases at J; junction bases unmatched: 7. This CDR3 has 14 residues. Germline V gives CDR1 GTSNPN, CDR2 SVGIG (reference sequence). CDR3 nucleotide sequence: TGTGCCTCAGCTAGCGGGTACGACCAAGAGACCCAGTACTTC. This encodes CASASGYDQETQYF. The entire variable domain, with the rest obtained from reference TRBV30 and TRBJ2-5, is as follows: SQTIHQWPATLVQPVGSPLSLECTVEGTSNPNLYWYRQAAGRGLQLLFYSVGIGQISSEVPQNLSASRPQDRQFILSSKKLLLSDSGFYLCASASGYDQETQYFGPGTRLLVL.

This clone was observed once. The J gene is TRBJ1-1, the V gene TRBV10-3; D uncertain. The CDR3 runs to 13 residues. V was clipped by 1 base and J by 5 bases, with 8 bases between them. Germline CDR1 ENHRY, CDR2 SYGVKD. The CDR3 DNA follows: TGTGCCATCAGTGAGTTGGGCGGGACTGAAGCTTTCTTT. Translated: CAISELGGTEAFF.

The rearrangement joins TRBV3-1 (or the pseudogene TRBV3-2) to TRBJ2-7; D is possibly TRBD1 (6 bases). Germline CDR1 is LGHDT and CDR2 is YNNKEL (reference sequence). Between the trimmed V and J ends, which lost 0 bases and 2 bases, there was a span of 14 bases. The CDR3 loop spans 16 amino acids. CDR3 nucleotide sequence: TGTGCCAGCAGCCAAGATGTGAGGACAGTTGCCTACGAGCAGTACTTC. This sequence encodes CASSQDVRTVAYEQYF.

The V and J genes are TRBV2 and TRBJ2-5; D gene ambiguous. Germline loops: CDR1 SNHLY, CDR2 FYNNEI. This CDR3 comprises 14 residues. V was shortened by 2 bases and J by 5 bases, with 12 bases between the two germline ends. The CDR3, as DNA: TGTGCCAGCAGTGAATCTGGAGTTTGGGAGACCCAGTACTTC. This sequence encodes CASSESGVWETQYF.

The CDR3 here is CASSHTTYTGELFF. The CDR3 bases are TGTGCCAGCAGCCACACAACATACACCGGGGAGCTGTTTTTT. The genes are TRBV7-9 and TRBJ2-2; D gene unclear. V was cut by 5 bases and J by 3 bases, with 10 bases left in between. The CDR3 has 14 residues. Germline CDR1 reads SEHNR; CDR2 reads FQNEAQ (reference sequence).

The chain uses TRBV19 and TRBJ1-2, with 8 positions matching TRBD1. V lost 3 bases to trimming and J lost 4 bases; unmatched junction nucleotides: 16. This CDR3 comprises 18 residues. CDR1 is LNHDA, CDR2 SQIVND, per germline (reference sequence). The CDR3 here is CASSMTIMAGGGIYGYTF. In nucleotides, the CDR3 is TGTGCCAGTAGTATGACTATTATGGCAGGGGGCGGTATCTATGGCTACACCTTC.

The V gene is TRBV2, the J gene TRBJ2-5; 14 nucleotides line up with TRBD2. Germline V gives CDR1 SNHLY, CDR2 FYNNEI. The CDR3 consists of 14 residues. V was pared by 8 bases and J by 5 bases, with 4 bases of the junction left unmatched. The CDR3 DNA reads as TGTGCCAGCTCGGGACTAGCGGGAGTGGAGACCCAGTACTTC. This translates into CASSGLAGVETQYF.

The genes are TRBV9 and TRBJ2-1, with 10 nucleotides matching TRBD2. Looked up from germline, CDR1 is SGDLS and CDR2 is YYNGEE. This CDR3 comprises 21 residues. Trimming at V came to 0 bases and at J to 3 bases, leaving 18 bases not matched to a gene. Here the CDR3 DNA reads TGTGCCAGCAGCGTAGTGAAGTTGAGCGGGAGGGCCGCCGACTACTACAATGAGCAGTTCTTC. It encodes CASSVVKLSGRAADYYNEQFF.

This clone was seen a single time. The chain employs TRBV30 and TRBJ1-3, with D tentatively TRBD1 (5 bases). Per the germline V gene, CDR1 is GTSNPN and CDR2 is SVGIG (reference sequence). The ends were cut back, 3 bases at V and 0 bases at J, with 9 bases in the middle. The CDR3 is 14 residues long. This chain's CDR3 is CAWRGGLSGNTIYF. DNA of the CDR3: TGTGCCTGGAGGGGGGGACTCTCTGGAAACACCATATATTTT.

This clone has only a few counts. The chain couples TRBV5-4 to TRBJ1-2, with TRBD1 matching 7 bases. The CDR3 runs to 15 residues. Germline V gene sequence: CDR1 SGHNT, CDR2 YYREEE (reference sequence). After removal of 3 bases from V and 4 bases from J, the junction contained 9 bases not matched to a gene. This chain's CDR3 is CASSYDRQGLYGYTF. In nucleotides, the CDR3 is TGTGCCAGCAGCTACGACCGACAGGGCCTCTATGGCTACACCTTC.